One sample yielded the 30 T cell receptor beta chains listed below, sequenced in a study of cytomegalovirus exposure and HLA in healthy donors. The PCR contained 60 Vbeta and 13 Jbeta primers. Assay used: immunoSEQ multiplex PCR; TCRdb lists only in-frame clones, some missing. The data contain some 110,000 clones, 75% to 80% of them singletons. Sequencing used PBMCs. The receptors here all came from a man in his forties in good health and CMV-seronegative.

The chain joins TRBV19 to TRBJ1-1, with D unresolved. This CDR3 has 18 residues. From germline, CDR1 is LNHDA and CDR2 SQIVND (reference sequence). Trimming shortened V by 2 bases and J by 3 bases, and 22 bases separated the two germline ends. The CDR3 sequence is CASSIPLSGSREDTEAFF. CDR3 coding DNA: TGTGCCAGTAGTATACCACTTTCGGGGTCGCGGGAGGACACTGAAGCTTTCTTT.

This rearrangement joins TRBV28 to TRBJ1-2, with D unresolved. The ends were cut back, 4 bases at V and 1 base at J, with 4 bases in the middle. The CDR3 runs to 12 residues. CDR1 MDHEN and CDR2 SYDVKM come from the germline V gene. CDR3 DNA sequence: TGTGCCAGCAGTTCCAGTAACTATGGCTACACCTTC. Protein sequence: CASSSSNYGYTF.

The chain employs TRBV28 and TRBJ1-1, with D tentatively TRBD1 (5 bases). CDR3 size: 16 residues. V was clipped by 3 bases and J by 5 bases, with 19 bases between them. Germline CDR1 is MDHEN and CDR2 is SYDVKM. CDR3 protein: CASSFLTDGLTTEAFF. CDR3 nucleotide sequence: TGTGCCAGCAGTTTCCTGACAGACGGTCTTACGACTGAAGCTTTCTTT.

The chain has TRBV10-3 and TRBJ2-5, with a tentative D call TRBD1 (5 bases). The J call may be faulty, since TRBJ2-7 better matches the DNA end. Germline V gene data show CDR1 as ENHRY and CDR2 as SYGVKD. This CDR3 comprises 14 residues. This CDR3 is CAISIDSSSYEQYF. The CDR3, as DNA: TGTGCCATCAGTATCGACAGCAGCTCCTACGAGCAGTACTTC.

With respect to this clone: Other DNA sequences of this sample code for an identical CDR3. The rearrangement links TRBV7-3 to TRBJ2-5; 8 bases agree with TRBD1. Germline lookup yields CDR1 SGHTA and CDR2 FQGTGA. Trimming at V came to 6 bases and at J to 5 bases, leaving 5 bases not matched to a gene. This CDR3 is built from 13 residues. DNA of the CDR3: TGTGCCAGCAGTCAGGGGGCGCGGGAGACCCAGTACTTC. Translation: CASSQGARETQYF.

There are a few counts of this clone. V is TRBV19 and J is TRBJ1-5, with 7 positions matching TRBD1. CDR1 and CDR2 from the germline V gene are LNHDA and SQIVND (reference sequence). The trim removed 8 bases at V and 6 bases at J, leaving 13 bases unmatched. The CDR3 has 15 residues. As DNA, the CDR3 is TGTGCCAGTTGCCTCATTGACAGGGTAGGTCAGCCCCAGCATTTT. Translating gives CASCLIDRVGQPQHF.

This chain uses TRBV5-4 with TRBJ1-2, with 7 positions matching TRBD1. Looked up from germline, CDR1 is SGHNT and CDR2 is YYREEE (reference sequence). The V and J ends lost 4 bases and 4 bases, in that order; junction bases with no gene match: 7. The CDR3 spans 14 residues. The CDR3 sequence: CASSPVGGSYGYTF. CDR3 nucleotides: TGTGCCAGCAGCCCCGTAGGGGGCAGCTATGGCTACACCTTC.

J is TRBJ2-7 and V is TRBV11-2, with D perhaps TRBD2 (6 bases). The CDR3 loop spans 15 amino acids. V lost 5 bases to trimming and J lost 0 bases, with 14 bases between them. CDR1 SGHAT and CDR2 FQNNGV come from the germline V gene. The CDR3 sequence: CASSQTRDRSYEQYF. CDR3 bases: TGTGCCAGCAGCCAGACGCGGGACCGCTCCTACGAGCAGTACTTC. Full variable domain (missing parts from reference TRBV11-2 and TRBJ2-7): EAGVAQSPRYKIIEKRQSVAFWCNPISGHATLYWYQQILGQGPKLLIQFQNNGVVDDSQLPKDRFSAERLKGVDSTLKIQPAKLEDSAVYLCASSQTRDRSYEQYFGPGTRLTVT.

This chain uses TRBV29-1 with TRBJ1-1, with no clear D. The V and J ends lost 6 bases and 1 base respectively, with 18 bases between them. The germline V gene encodes CDR1 SQVTM and CDR2 ANQGSEA. This CDR3 spans 15 amino acids. The CDR3 spells CSVTDPERGNTEAFF. DNA for the CDR3: TGCAGCGTCACCGATCCGGAGCGTGGGAACACTGAAGCTTTCTTT.

The chain couples TRBV5-1 to TRBJ1-1, with a tentative D call TRBD1 (6 bases). The V end was cut by 4 bases, the J end by 0 bases, with 10 bases between. The CDR3 runs to 14 residues. Germline V gene data show CDR1 as SGHRS and CDR2 as YFSETQ. The CDR3 region has the DNA TGCGCCAGCAGCGCGGACAGCATGAACACTGAAGCTTTCTTT. It codes for CASSADSMNTEAFF. Using reference TRBV5-1 and TRBJ1-1 for the parts outside the CDR3, the full variable domain is KAGVTQTPRYLIKTRGQQVTLSCSPISGHRSVSWYQQTPGQGLQFLFEYFSETQRNKGNFPGRFSGRQFSNSRSEMNVSTLELGDSALYLCASSADSMNTEAFFGQGTRLTVV.

This clone was seen just once. The V and J genes are TRBV11-1 and TRBJ1-1, with 8 bases fitting TRBD1. This CDR3 contains 15 residues. Germline loops: CDR1 SGHAT, CDR2 FQDESV (reference sequence). J gave up 1 base and V 4 bases, and 5 bases lay outside the gene matches. The CDR3 DNA reads as TGTGCCAGCAGCTCCCGGGACAGGAGGAACACTGAAGCTTTCTTT. It translates to CASSSRDRRNTEAFF.

This chain links TRBV4-3 with TRBJ2-6; D ambiguous. This CDR3 has 15 amino acids. Looked up from germline, CDR1 is LGHNA and CDR2 is YSLEER. The ends were cut back, 0 bases at V and 3 bases at J, with 6 bases in the middle. The CDR3 loop reads CASSQEVGGANVLTF. Written as DNA, the CDR3 is TGCGCCAGCAGCCAAGAGGTCGGTGGGGCCAACGTCCTGACTTTC.

This clone is a singleton in its sample. The chain joins TRBV4-3 to TRBJ2-3, with 9 bases identical to TRBD1. The CDR3 has 17 residues. The germline gives CDR1 LGHNA, CDR2 YSLEER. Trimming removed 4 bases from V and 4 bases from J; junction bases left unmatched: 12. As DNA, the CDR3 is TGCGCCAGCAGCCGAGAGAGGGGACAGGGTGCCTCAGATACGCAGTATTTT. The encoded protein is CASSRERGQGASDTQYF.

This chain links TRBV7-9 with TRBJ1-1; D is undetermined. The V gene lost 3 bases and the J gene lost 5 bases, with 4 bases spanning the gap. The CDR3 covers 11 residues. Germline assignment: CDR1 SEHNR and CDR2 FQNEAQ (reference sequence). CDR3 DNA: TGTGCCAGCAGCTTCGGGACTGAAGCTTTCTTT. This encodes CASSFGTEAFF.

This chain joins TRBV7-9 and TRBJ1-4, with D possibly TRBD1 on 5 matching bases. Germline-derived CDR1 and CDR2 are SEHNR and FQNEAQ (reference sequence). The ends were cut back, 0 bases at V and 1 base at J, with 12 bases in the middle. The CDR3 has 17 amino acids. The CDR3 coding sequence is TGTGCCAGCAGCTTAGCTCGGGGGGGAGGAACTAATGAAAAACTGTTTTTT. As protein: CASSLARGGGTNEKLFF.

The J gene is TRBJ2-7, the V gene TRBV11-1, with D possibly matching TRBD1 (6 bases). Trimming shortened V by 4 bases and J by 3 bases, and 13 bases separated the two germline ends. The CDR3 runs to 14 residues. The germline V gene has CDR1 SGHAT and CDR2 FQDESV (reference sequence). The CDR3 sequence: CASSSRDTIYEQYF. DNA of the CDR3: TGTGCCAGCAGCTCCCGGGACACCATCTACGAGCAGTACTTC. Together with reference TRBV11-1 and TRBJ2-7, the CDR3 gives the full variable domain: EAEVAQSPRYKITEKSQAVAFWCDPISGHATLYWYRQILGQGPELLVQFQDESVVDDSQLPKDRFSAERLKGVDSTLKIQPAELGDSAMYLCASSSRDTIYEQYFGPGTRLTVT.

J is TRBJ1-5 and V is TRBV7-2, with D uncertain. V lost 5 bases and J lost 2, with 10 bases in between. The CDR3 extends over 14 amino acids. CDR1 is SGHTA and CDR2 is FQGNSA in the germline V gene. CDR3 sequence reads: CASSLRGGNQPQHF. In DNA form, the CDR3 reads TGTGCCAGCAGCCTTAGAGGAGGCAATCAGCCCCAGCATTTT. The entire variable domain, with the rest obtained from reference TRBV7-2 and TRBJ1-5, is as follows: GAGVSQSPSNKVTEKGKDVELRCDPISGHTALYWYRQSLGQGLEFLIYFQGNSAPDKSGLPSDRFSAERTGGSVSTLTIQRTQQEDSAVYLCASSLRGGNQPQHFGDGTRLSIL.

The V call is TRBV11-2, the J call TRBJ2-7; 10 bases are shared with TRBD1. The CDR3 spans 14 residues. Per germline, CDR1 SGHAT and CDR2 FQNNGV. The V and J ends lost 3 bases and 4 bases, in that order; junction bases with no gene match: 3. CDR3 in amino acids: CASSFRDRGYEQYF. Here the CDR3 DNA reads TGTGCCAGCAGCTTCCGGGACAGGGGTTACGAGCAGTACTTC.

The V and J genes are TRBV10-3 and TRBJ2-7, with unresolved D. Germline CDR1 reads ENHRY; CDR2 reads SYGVKD. V was shortened by 4 bases and J by 6 bases, with 10 bases between the two germline ends. The CDR3 loop spans 12 amino acids. The CDR3 nucleotides read TGTGCCATCAGTGGGTTAGTCTCCGAGCAGTACTTC. This encodes CAISGLVSEQYF.

This rearrangement joins TRBV4-1 to TRBJ2-6; possibly TRBD1 for D (6 bases). There are 14 residues in the CDR3. Trimming stripped 4 bases from V and 10 bases from J, with 14 bases between. The V gene's germline CDR1 is MGHRA and CDR2 YSYEKL. The DNA for the CDR3 is TGCGCCAGCAGCCTGGGCAGGGGCGTGAACGTCCTGACTTTC. It codes for CASSLGRGVNVLTF.

This chain links TRBV9 with TRBJ2-3; D unresolved. V was trimmed by 4 bases and J by 2 bases, leaving 14 bases between them. The CDR3 sequence is 15 residues long. Per germline, CDR1 SGDLS and CDR2 YYNGEE. The CDR3 reads CASSPYSSNTDTQYF. CDR3 DNA sequence: TGTGCCAGCAGCCCCTATTCAAGTAACACAGATACGCAGTATTTT.

As DNA, the CDR3 is TGTGCCAGCAGCTTCAGGGGGCTGGTCACTGAAGCTTTCTTT. Amino acids: CASSFRGLVTEAFF. The chain has TRBV28 and TRBJ1-1, with TRBD1 matching 8 bases. Germline-derived CDR1 and CDR2 are MDHEN and SYDVKM. The CDR3 contains 14 residues. Germline trimming cut 6 bases from V and 4 bases from J; bases unmatched to any gene: 7.

The gene calls are TRBV29-1 and TRBJ1-1, with TRBD1 as a possible D gene (5 bases). V was pared by 2 bases and J by 4 bases, with 14 bases between. The CDR3 is 14 residues long. CDR1 is SQVTM, CDR2 ANQGSEA, per germline. The DNA for the CDR3 is TGCAGCGTTGAAACCCCAGGGTTGGGCACTGAAGCTTTCTTT. Protein product: CSVETPGLGTEAFF.

The chain is built from TRBV7-2 and TRBJ2-1; 7 bases agree with TRBD2. V was clipped by 3 bases and J by 5 bases; unmatched bases: 1. The CDR3 runs to 13 residues. Germline loops: CDR1 SGHTA, CDR2 FQGNSA. CDR3 DNA sequence: TGTGCCAGCAGCTTTCGGGGGGACAATGAGCAGTTCTTC. As protein: CASSFRGDNEQFF.

The CDR3 nucleotides are TGTGCCAGCAGCAGGGTACAGGGGTATAATTCACCCCTCCACTTT. Translated, it gives CASSRVQGYNSPLHF. This chain connects TRBV9 to TRBJ1-6; 7 nucleotides align to TRBD1. CDR1 SGDLS and CDR2 YYNGEE come from the germline V gene. V shed 4 bases, J shed 4 bases, and the junction held 5 bases outside the gene matches. The CDR3 consists of 15 residues. Complete variable domain (other parts from reference TRBV9 and TRBJ1-6): DSGVTQTPKHLITATGQRVTLRCSPRSGDLSVYWYQQSLDQGLQFLIQYYNGEERAKGNILERFSAQQFPDLHSELNLSSLELGDSALYFCASSRVQGYNSPLHFGNGTRLTVT.

The chain couples TRBV13 to TRBJ2-3; 9 bases are shared with TRBD1. The CDR3 is made up of 14 amino acids. CDR1 and CDR2 from the germline V gene are PRHDT and FYEKMQ (reference sequence). V lost 4 bases, J lost 4 bases, and 3 bases stayed unmatched. The CDR3 spells CASSSRTGADTQYF. CDR3 coding DNA: TGTGCCAGCAGCTCACGGACAGGGGCAGATACGCAGTATTTT.

Only a few counts were recorded for this clone. The V and J genes are TRBV6-5 and TRBJ1-2; D might be TRBD1 (6 bases). Germline assignment: CDR1 MNHEY and CDR2 SVGAGI. This CDR3 spans 13 amino acids. V dropped 5 bases and J dropped 1 base, with 8 bases sitting between them. The CDR3 reads CASSPDSNYGYTF. The DNA for the CDR3 is TGTGCCAGCAGTCCGGACAGTAACTATGGCTACACCTTC.

J is TRBJ2-2 and V is TRBV9; D uncertain. V lost 3 bases and J lost 4, with 10 bases in between. CDR1 is SGDLS and CDR2 is YYNGEE in the germline V gene. The CDR3 consists of 14 residues. The CDR3 DNA reads as TGTGCCAGCAGCGGTACGGGTTCCACCGGGGAGCTGTTTTTT. It codes for CASSGTGSTGELFF.

The rearrangement uses TRBV5-8 and TRBJ1-1; D unclear. CDR3 length: 15 amino acids. CDR1 is SGHTS, CDR2 YDEGEE, per germline. Trimming removed 1 base from V and 0 bases from J, with 10 bases in between. The CDR3 DNA reads as TGTGCCAGCAGCTTGTTGAGGCAGATGAACACTGAAGCTTTCTTT. This translates into CASSLLRQMNTEAFF.

V usage is TRBV6-5 and J usage is TRBJ1-6; D might be TRBD1 (5 bases). Looked up from germline, CDR1 is MNHEY and CDR2 is SVGAGI. CDR3 length: 15 amino acids. The V end was cut by 6 bases, the J end by 2 bases, with 11 bases between. CDR3 coding DNA: TGTGCCAGCAGGACAGTAGGGACCTATAATTCACCCCTCCACTTT. Amino acid sequence: CASRTVGTYNSPLHF.